Only one count was recorded for the clone carrying this T cell receptor beta chain. Its matching antigen is unknown. Libraries were prepared by immunoSEQ multiplex PCR; TCRdb keeps only in-frame clonotypes and omits some of them. This table has approximately 78,000 clones, over 75% appearing once. The data were taken from a study of graft-versus-host responses after intestinal transplantation. Across the study: Transplant recipients had multivisceral, liver-intestinal, or isolated intestinal grafts.

General study points: Early post-transplant falls in HvG clones accompanied the peak levels of circulating GvH clones. The marrow of recipients harbored GvH clones, and ileum or blood showed some of them first.

Trimming took off 7 bases at V and 6 bases at J, with 13 bases between the two ends. This CDR3 comprises 13 residues. The germline V gene has CDR1 SGHRS and CDR2 YFSETQ. This TCR derives from a human donor who was the organ donor for an intestinal transplant. The specimen was unstimulated CD8+ T cells sorted from spleen or lymph node cells, collected before transplant. The V and J genes are TRBV5-1 and TRBJ1-4, with TRBD1 as a possible D gene (5 bases). In nucleotides, the CDR3 is TGCGCCAGCTACCGGGACGGCTATGAAAAACTGTTTTTT. This sequence encodes CASYRDGYEKLFF.